Listed here is a single T cell receptor (beta chain). The data are from a study of blood T cell repertoires in COVID-19. Study context: Specimens from acute and convalescent COVID-19 originated in the United States, Italy and Spain. Sample material is recorded as cDNA or gDNA derived from T cells, B-cell-depleted T cells, or PBMCs.

In the original analysis: Amplification of reference gene primers was used by the study to estimate nucleated cell counts. Method: immunoSEQ multiplex PCR; TCRdb's copy keeps in-frame clones and lacks some. From that table come the V and J calls and clone size; the DNA was used to work out D and trimming. Of 150,000 to 190,000 clones in the sample, roughly 80% were seen once. Germline V CDR1 and CDR2: MNHEY, SVGAGI. With 2 bases clipped from V and 3 bases from J, the junction kept 3 bases outside the gene matches. This CDR3 has 14 amino acids. Specimen: peripheral blood. The TCR sequence derives from an elderly woman with acute or convalescent COVID-19. The chain joins TRBV6-5 to TRBJ1-2, with 7 positions matching TRBD1. CDR3 nucleotides: TGTGCCAGCAGTTACCAAGACAGGGACTATGGCTACACCTTC. It encodes CASSYQDRDYGYTF.